A selection of T cell receptor beta chains follows, all from one sample in a study of blood T cells in healthy people across ages. A single record per CDR3 protein comes from TCRdb applying MiXCR to the 5' RACE reads. The data hold about 590,000 distinct CDR3 sequences, with under 30% observed a single time. Sequenced sample: blood. The receptor set was obtained from a woman aged 80 or over in good health. Each CDR3 is given with its conserved first and last residue. D genes are given only for firm matches. Clone size, where shown, is once, few, many, or a class for clones that have expanded.

clone_size d_call j_call v_call cdr3_aa cdr3_nt
many TRBD1 TRBJ2-7 TRBV5-1 CASSGGTGAHEQYF TGCGCCAGCAGCGGCGGGACAGGGGCCCACGAGCAGTACTTC
NA NA TRBJ2-1 TRBV30 CAWSRRQFSSYNEQFF TGTGCCTGGAGTCGGCGGCAATTCAGCTCCTACAATGAGCAGTTCTTC
NA NA TRBJ1-6 TRBV11-2 CASSPAWVGGPLHF TGTGCCAGCAGTCCAGCATGGGTCGGAGGACCCCTCCACTTT
many TRBD2 TRBJ2-7 TRBV15 CATSRDRTSGGYEQYF TGTGCCACCAGCAGAGACCGAACTAGCGGGGGCTACGAGCAGTACTTC
few NA TRBJ2-5 TRBV16 CASSQSLRGREEQYF TGTGCCAGCAGCCAATCCCTCCGGGGGCGAGAAGAGCAGTACTTC
many TRBD1 TRBJ2-3 TRBV5-1 CASSSDRPLRILDTQYF TGCGCCAGCAGCTCGGACAGGCCTCTGCGAATTTTAGATACGCAGTATTTT
many NA TRBJ1-5 TRBV7-2 CASSEGDSNQPQHF TGTGCCAGCAGCGAGGGTGACAGCAATCAGCCCCAGCATTTT
NA TRBD1 TRBJ1-1 TRBV20-1 CSASELDRGDTEAFF TGCAGTGCTAGTGAATTGGACAGGGGGGACACTGAAGCTTTCTTT
many NA TRBJ2-7 TRBV6-6 CASSYRTDYEQYF TGTGCCAGCAGTTACAGGACGGACTACGAGCAGTACTTC
many TRBD1 TRBJ1-2 TRBV29-1 CSVSPGGTYGYTF TGCAGCGTTAGCCCAGGGGGCACCTATGGCTACACCTTC
many TRBD2 TRBJ2-1 TRBV5-8 CASSGSGGIYNEQFF TGTGCCAGCAGCGGAAGCGGGGGGATCTACAATGAGCAGTTCTTC
many NA TRBJ2-7 TRBV5-6 CASSLAGFRRTVEQYF TGTGCCAGCAGCTTGGCGGGATTCAGGCGAACGGTGGAGCAGTACTTC
many NA TRBJ1-2 TRBV7-2 CASSLGGAENYGYTF TGTGCCAGCAGCCTAGGTGGGGCGGAGAACTATGGCTACACCTTC
few NA TRBJ1-1 TRBV5-1 CASSLTRATEAFF TGCGCCAGCAGCCTGACAAGGGCGACTGAAGCTTTCTTT
many TRBD2 TRBJ2-7 TRBV20-1 CSAIGGADYEQYF TGCAGTGCTATCGGGGGGGCAGACTACGAGCAGTACTTC
many TRBD2 TRBJ2-1 TRBV12-3/TRBV12-4 CASRVSGGLYNEQFF TGTGCCAGCAGAGTTAGCGGGGGGTTATACAATGAGCAGTTCTTC
NA NA TRBJ2-7 TRBV9 CASSADSYPYNEQYF TGTGCCAGCAGCGCTGACTCTTACCCCTACAATGAGCAGTACTTC
NA NA TRBJ1-1 TRBV20-1 CSQNSTGISEAFF TGCAGCCAAAACTCCACAGGAATCTCTGAAGCTTTCTTT
few TRBD1 TRBJ1-6 TRBV12-3/TRBV12-4 CASTGQGSNSPLHF TGTGCCAGCACGGGACAGGGTTCCAATTCACCCCTCCACTTT
NA TRBD1 TRBJ2-2 TRBV5-6 CASSTGQGATGELFF TGTGCCAGCAGCACTGGACAGGGGGCGACCGGGGAGCTGTTTTTT
many NA TRBJ2-5 TRBV24-1 CATRSGGEETQYF TGTGCCACCAGATCTGGAGGAGAAGAGACCCAGTACTTC
NA NA TRBJ1-5 TRBV19 CASSIGVQPQHF TGTGCCAGTAGTATAGGGGTTCAGCCCCAGCATTTT
NA NA TRBJ1-2 TRBV20-1 CSARDIGGTGYTF TGCAGTGCTAGAGATATCGGTGGGACTGGCTACACCTTC
many NA TRBJ1-2 TRBV7-9 CASSYETARGGYTF TGTGCCAGCAGCTATGAGACAGCTCGGGGAGGCTACACCTTC
many NA TRBJ1-4 TRBV6-5 CASRFAGRANEKLFF TGTGCCAGCAGATTTGCAGGGAGAGCTAATGAAAAACTGTTTTTT
many TRBD2 TRBJ2-7 TRBV7-2 CASSPGLAGGPGEQYF TGTGCCAGCAGCCCCGGACTAGCGGGGGGGCCGGGCGAGCAGTACTTC
NA TRBD2 TRBJ2-7 TRBV7-9 CASSAGLSAGDEQYF TGTGCCAGCAGCGCAGGTCTTTCAGCGGGGGACGAGCAGTACTTC
many NA TRBJ2-1 TRBV21-1 CASSLRASGGLDVEQFF TGTGCCAGCAGCTTAAGGGCTAGCGGGGGGTTGGACGTTGAGCAGTTCTTC
many NA TRBJ2-7 TRBV6-1 CASSEGQSSSYEQYF TGTGCCAGCAGTGAAGGACAGTCGAGCTCCTACGAGCAGTACTTC
many NA TRBJ1-5 TRBV7-9 CASSSSGRGGNQPQHF TGTGCCAGCAGCTCATCCGGCAGAGGAGGCAATCAGCCCCAGCATTTT
NA NA TRBJ1-2 TRBV20-1 CSANSISNYGYTF TGCAGTGCCAACAGTATATCTAACTATGGCTACACCTTC
many NA TRBJ2-7 TRBV14 CASSQFGREVTYEQYF TGTGCCAGCAGCCAATTTGGCAGGGAGGTGACCTACGAGCAGTACTTC
few NA TRBJ1-4 TRBV5-1 CASSHTRAGSTEKLFF TGCGCCAGCAGCCATACTCGGGCAGGTTCGACAGAAAAACTGTTTTTT
NA TRBD1 TRBJ1-1 TRBV7-2 CATRTGGNENTEAFF TGTGCCACCCGGACAGGGGGCAACGAGAACACTGAAGCTTTCTTT
NA TRBD1 TRBJ2-6 TRBV5-5 CASSLTGTSGANVLTF TGTGCCAGCAGTCTGACAGGGACCTCTGGGGCCAACGTCCTGACTTTC
many NA TRBJ2-3 TRBV7-2 CASSLAAVAQYF TGTGCCAGCAGCTTAGCGGCAGTCGCGCAGTATTTT
few NA TRBJ1-1 TRBV6-4 CASSQSGDTEAFF TGTGCCAGCAGTCAGTCGGGAGACACTGAAGCTTTCTTT
few NA TRBJ1-1 TRBV13 CTSSLGPVAEAFF TGTACCAGCAGCTTAGGCCCAGTTGCTGAAGCTTTCTTT
many NA TRBJ1-6 TRBV30 CACSTGNPPLHF TGTGCCTGCAGTACAGGGAACCCACCCCTCCACTTT